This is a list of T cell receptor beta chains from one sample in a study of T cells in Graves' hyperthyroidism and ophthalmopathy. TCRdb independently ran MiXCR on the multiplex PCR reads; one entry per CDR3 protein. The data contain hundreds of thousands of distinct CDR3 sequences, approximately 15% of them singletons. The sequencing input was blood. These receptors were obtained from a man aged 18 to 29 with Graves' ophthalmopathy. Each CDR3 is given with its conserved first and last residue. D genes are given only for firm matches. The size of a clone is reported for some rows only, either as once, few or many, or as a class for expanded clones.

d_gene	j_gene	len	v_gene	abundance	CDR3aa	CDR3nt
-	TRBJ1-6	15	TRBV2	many	CASSEGRLHNSPLHF	TGTGCCAGCAGTGAAGGCAGACTCCATAATTCACCCCTCCACTTT
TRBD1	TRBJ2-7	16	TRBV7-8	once	CASSLASQGVLYGQYF	TGTGCCAGCAGCTTAGCGAGCCAGGGGGTCCTCTACGGGCAGTACTTC
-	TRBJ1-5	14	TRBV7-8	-	CASSLDMGNQPQHF	TGTGCCAGCAGCTTAGATATGGGGAATCAGCCCCAGCATTTT
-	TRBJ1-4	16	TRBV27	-	CASSLSPGVANEKLFF	TGTGCCAGCAGTTTATCCCCAGGGGTGGCTAATGAAAAACTGTTTTTT
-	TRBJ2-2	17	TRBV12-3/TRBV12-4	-	CASSLRYSNQITGELFF	TGTGCCAGCAGTTTAAGGTACAGCAACCAAATCACCGGGGAGCTGTTTTTT
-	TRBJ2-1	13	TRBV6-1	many	CASRWGSYNEQFF	TGTGCCAGCAGGTGGGGTTCCTACAATGAGCAGTTCTTC
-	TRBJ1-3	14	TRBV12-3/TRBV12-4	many	CASSLTTEGNTIYF	TGTGCCAGCAGTTTGACGACAGAAGGAAACACCATATATTTT
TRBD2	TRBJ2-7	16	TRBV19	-	CASSARVSGGPNEQYF	TGTGCCAGTAGTGCAAGGGTGTCGGGAGGGCCCAACGAGCAGTACTTC
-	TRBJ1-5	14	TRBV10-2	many	CASRSGAANQPQHF	TGCGCCAGCAGGTCGGGGGCGGCCAATCAGCCCCAGCATTTT
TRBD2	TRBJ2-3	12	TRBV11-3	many	CASSFGGDTQYF	TGTGCCAGCAGCTTCGGGGGGGATACGCAGTATTTT
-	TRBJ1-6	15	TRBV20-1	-	CSAREDRFDNSPLHF	TGCAGTGCTAGAGAGGATAGGTTCGATAATTCACCCCTCCACTTT
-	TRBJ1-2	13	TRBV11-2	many	CASSPGVPYGYTF	TGTGCCAGCAGCCCAGGGGTCCCCTATGGCTACACCTTC
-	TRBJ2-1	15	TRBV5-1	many	CASSPGTGVGREQFF	TGCGCCAGCAGCCCGGGGACTGGGGTAGGGCGGGAGCAGTTCTTC
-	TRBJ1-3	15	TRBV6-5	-	CASSFQKRSGNTIYF	TGTGCCAGCAGTTTCCAGAAGCGCTCTGGAAACACCATATATTTT
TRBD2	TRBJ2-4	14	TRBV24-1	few	CATAGGGSKNIQYF	TGTGCCACCGCGGGAGGGGGGTCCAAAAACATTCAGTACTTC
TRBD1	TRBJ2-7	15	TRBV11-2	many	CASSSSGTGFYEQYF	TGTGCCAGCAGCTCGTCCGGGACAGGGTTTTACGAGCAGTACTTC
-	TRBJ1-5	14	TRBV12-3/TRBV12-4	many	CASSFGDSNQPQHF	TGTGCCAGCAGTTTTGGAGATAGCAATCAGCCCCAGCATTTT
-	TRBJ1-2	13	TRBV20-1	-	CSARDEQGYGYTF	TGCAGTGCTAGAGACGAACAAGGCTATGGCTACACCTTC
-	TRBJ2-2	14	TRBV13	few	CASSLRQISGELFF	TGTGCCAGCAGCTTAAGACAGATTAGCGGGGAGCTGTTTTTT
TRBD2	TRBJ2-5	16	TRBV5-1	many	CASSLGALAETQTQYF	TGCGCCAGCAGCTTGGGGGCACTAGCGGAGACGCAGACCCAGTACTTC
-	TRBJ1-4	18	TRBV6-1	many	CASSEFGSWQATNEKLFF	TGTGCCAGCAGTGAATTCGGGTCGTGGCAGGCAACTAATGAAAAACTGTTTTTT
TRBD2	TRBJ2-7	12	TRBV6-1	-	CASGRGTYEQYF	TGTGCCAGCGGGCGGGGGACCTACGAGCAGTACTTC
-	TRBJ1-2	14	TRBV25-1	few	CASSSGTKSYGYTF	TGTGCCAGCAGTTCCGGGACAAAGAGCTATGGCTACACCTTC
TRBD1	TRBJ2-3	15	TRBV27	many	CASSLNRGLIDTQYF	TGTGCCAGCAGCCTTAACAGGGGGCTGATAGATACGCAGTATTTT
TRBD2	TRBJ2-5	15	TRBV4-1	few	CASSPLAGEFETQYF	TGCGCCAGCAGCCCACTAGCGGGAGAGTTTGAGACCCAGTACTTC
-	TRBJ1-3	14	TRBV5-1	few	CASSEGSGGNTIYF	TGCGCCAGCAGCGAGGGCTCAGGGGGAAACACCATATATTTT
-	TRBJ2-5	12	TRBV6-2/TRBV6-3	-	CASIGYRETQYF	TGTGCCAGCATCGGCTATCGGGAGACCCAGTACTTC
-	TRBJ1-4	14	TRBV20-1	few	CSAESVATNEKLFF	TGCAGTGCGGAGTCCGTTGCAACTAATGAAAAACTGTTTTTT
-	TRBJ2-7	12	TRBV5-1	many	CASTLQGYEQYF	TGCGCCAGCACCCTTCAGGGCTACGAGCAGTACTTC
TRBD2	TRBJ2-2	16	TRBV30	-	CAWSVLREGHAGELFF	TGTGCCTGGAGTGTTCTGAGGGAGGGCCACGCCGGGGAGCTGTTTTTT
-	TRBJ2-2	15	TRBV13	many	CASSLGGSNTGELFF	TGTGCCAGCAGCTTAGGAGGATCGAACACCGGGGAGCTGTTTTTT
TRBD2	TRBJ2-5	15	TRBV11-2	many	CASGPGLGDVETQYF	TGTGCCAGCGGACCGGGACTAGGGGATGTGGAGACCCAGTACTTC
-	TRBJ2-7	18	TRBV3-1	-	CASSQDSGGGPSSYEQYF	TGTGCCAGCAGCCAAGATTCAGGAGGGGGCCCTAGCAGTTACGAGCAGTACTTC
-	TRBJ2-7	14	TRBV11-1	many	CASSLAQGGYEQYF	TGTGCCAGCAGCTTAGCGCAGGGGGGCTACGAGCAGTACTTC
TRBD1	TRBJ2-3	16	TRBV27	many	CASSTWTGWGTDTQYF	TGTGCCAGCAGTACCTGGACAGGATGGGGCACAGATACGCAGTATTTT
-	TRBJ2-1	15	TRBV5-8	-	CASSQMERTPNEQFF	TGTGCCAGCAGCCAGATGGAAAGAACCCCCAATGAGCAGTTCTTC
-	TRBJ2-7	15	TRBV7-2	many	CASSLGWTENYEQYF	TGTGCCAGCAGCTTAGGGTGGACGGAGAACTACGAGCAGTACTTC
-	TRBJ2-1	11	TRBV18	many	CASSPGDEQFF	TGTGCCAGCTCACCCGGAGATGAGCAGTTCTTC
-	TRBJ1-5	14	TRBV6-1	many	CASSSPRDRRPQHF	TGTGCCAGCAGCTCGCCCCGGGACCGTCGGCCCCAGCATTTT
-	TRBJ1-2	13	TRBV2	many	CASSEPGEYGYTF	TGTGCCAGCAGTGAGCCAGGGGAGTATGGCTACACCTTC
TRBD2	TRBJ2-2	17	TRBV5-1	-	CASSLAGTRLGTGELFF	TGCGCCAGCAGCTTGGCCGGGACTAGATTGGGCACCGGGGAGCTGTTTTTT
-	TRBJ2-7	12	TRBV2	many	CASRGLGYEQYF	TGTGCCAGCAGGGGCCTGGGTTACGAGCAGTACTTC
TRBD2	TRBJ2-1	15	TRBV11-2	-	CASSYRISGGNEQFF	TGTGCCAGCAGCTACCGTATTAGCGGGGGAAATGAGCAGTTCTTC
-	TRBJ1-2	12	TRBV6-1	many	CASSEHPDGYTF	TGTGCCAGCAGTGAACACCCGGATGGCTACACCTTC
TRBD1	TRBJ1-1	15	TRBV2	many	CATEAGGTENTEAFF	TGTGCCACCGAGGCAGGGGGTACGGAGAACACTGAAGCTTTCTTT